This note documents a single TCR beta chain sequence. Germline loops: CDR1 SGHVS, CDR2 FNYEAQ. There are 17 residues in the CDR3. Trimming pared 4 bases from V and 7 bases from J, leaving 23 bases between. This sample was included in a study of blood T cell repertoires in COVID-19. Sequenced by immunoSEQ multiplex PCR; TCRdb stores in-frame clones only, minus some. The data contain almost 350,000 clones, around nine tenths of them singletons. The sequenced material came from peripheral blood. The TCR comes from a woman between 55 and 75 years old with COVID-19, enrolled during active disease. The chain has TRBV7-6 and TRBJ1-3, with a possible D match to TRBD1 (6 bases). The CDR3 DNA is TGTGCCAGCAGCTCCCAGATACAGGGCGCGAGAAGTAACACCATATATTTT. Its translation is CASSSQIQGARSNTIYF.